The rows below give T cell receptor beta chains drawn from one sample of a study of CD8 T cells in ankylosing spondylitis. Each CDR3 protein is one row after TCRdb ran MiXCR on the 5' RACE reads. This table holds around 770,000 distinct CDR3 sequences, about 10% found once. Specimen: blood, either unsorted or a sorted T cell fraction (not recorded which). The receptors were gathered from a male donor with ankylosing spondylitis. Each CDR3 is given with its conserved first and last residue. The D gene is left open where the match is weak. Some rows have no size entry. The others give once, few or many, or a class for an expanded clone.

j_call v_call clone_size d_call cdr3_aa cdr3_nt
TRBJ1-1 TRBV20-1 many - CSARQYRETEAFF TGCAGTGCAAGACAGTACAGGGAAACTGAAGCTTTCTTT
TRBJ2-1 TRBV20-1 few TRBD1 CHPHRDSKNYNEQFF TGCCACCCCCACCGGGACAGCAAGAACTACAATGAGCAGTTCTTC
TRBJ1-1 TRBV21-1 once - CASSKRGGENTEAFF TGTGCCAGCAGCAAGCGAGGCGGAGAGAACACTGAAGCTTTCTTT
TRBJ2-7 TRBV20-1 - TRBD2 CTNGLAGTREQYF TGCACCAACGGACTAGCAGGAACGCGCGAGCAGTACTTC
TRBJ2-1 TRBV3-1 - - CASSPYGGAGEQFF TGTGCCAGCAGCCCCTATGGGGGGGCAGGTGAGCAGTTCTTC
TRBJ1-1 TRBV6-1 few TRBD1 CASTLFTGGSEAFF TGTGCCAGCACCCTCTTCACAGGGGGTAGTGAAGCTTTCTTT
TRBJ2-5 TRBV20-1 - TRBD1 CSASGTGGIETQYF TGCAGTGCTTCCGGGACAGGGGGAATTGAGACCCAGTACTTC
TRBJ1-5 TRBV7-2 - - CASSLQVREPQHF TGTGCCAGCAGCCTCCAGGTTAGGGAGCCCCAGCATTTT
TRBJ1-5 TRBV20-1 few TRBD1 CSARVGQGVGQPQHF TGCAGTGCTAGAGTAGGGCAGGGGGTCGGTCAGCCCCAGCATTTT
TRBJ2-3 TRBV4-2 few - CASRYQRPTDTQYF TGTGCCAGCAGGTACCAGCGGCCCACAGATACGCAGTATTTT
TRBJ2-3 TRBV20-1 few - CSGTGADTDTQYF TGCAGTGGAACGGGAGCCGACACAGATACGCAGTATTTT
TRBJ1-5 TRBV20-1 - - CSASRGWEPQHF TGCAGTGCTAGCAGGGGCTGGGAGCCCCAGCATTTT
TRBJ2-3 TRBV6-1 few - CASSEALRGGTDTQYF TGTGCCAGCAGTGAAGCGCTGAGGGGAGGCACAGATACGCAGTATTTT
TRBJ2-5 TRBV29-1 many TRBD1 CSVLKGARGETQYF TGCAGCGTCCTGAAGGGGGCACGGGGAGAGACCCAGTACTTC
TRBJ1-1 TRBV7-2 few - CASSWTGDRVENTEAFF TGTGCCAGCAGCTGGACCGGGGACCGTGTGGAAAACACTGAAGCTTTCTTT
TRBJ1-6 TRBV18 few TRBD1 CASSQGADSPLHF TGTGCCAGCTCACAGGGGGCGGATTCACCCCTCCACTTT
TRBJ1-4 TRBV7-2 few - CASSLVGWQEKLFF TGTGCCAGCAGCTTAGTAGGGTGGCAAGAAAAACTGTTTTTT
TRBJ1-4 TRBV15 - - CATSRDGGTEKLFF TGTGCCACCAGCAGAGATGGGGGTACTGAAAAACTGTTTTTT
TRBJ2-2 TRBV7-2 few - CASSLVYGPNTGELFF TGTGCCAGCAGCTTAGTGTACGGGCCGAACACCGGGGAGCTGTTTTTT
TRBJ2-3 TRBV7-9 - TRBD2 CASRAGMAGERTDTQYF TGTGCCAGCAGGGCCGGAATGGCGGGGGAGCGCACAGATACGCAGTATTTT
TRBJ2-1 TRBV3-1 few - CASSRAGFTYNEQFF TGTGCCAGCAGCCGGGCGGGTTTTACCTACAATGAGCAGTTCTTC
TRBJ2-7 TRBV7-2 few TRBD2 CASSSMTSGRRDF TGTGCCAGCAGCTCCATGACTAGCGGGAGAAGGGACTTC
TRBJ2-3 TRBV6-4 few - CASSGGKDTDTQYF TGTGCCAGCAGTGGGGGCAAAGACACAGATACGCAGTATTTT
TRBJ1-1 TRBV7-2 few - CASSYREQNTEAFF TGTGCCAGCAGCTACAGGGAACAGAACACTGAAGCTTTCTTT
TRBJ2-1 TRBV5-1 many - CASSFGTASGEQFF TGCGCCAGCAGCTTCGGGACTGCGTCCGGTGAGCAGTTCTTC
TRBJ2-2 TRBV7-3 many - CATAEGANTGELFF TGTGCCACGGCAGAGGGGGCGAACACCGGGGAGCTGTTTTTT
TRBJ2-1 TRBV24-1 many TRBD1 CATSDAPGQGRYNEQFF TGTGCCACCAGTGATGCACCGGGACAGGGACGGTACAATGAGCAGTTCTTC
TRBJ2-3 TRBV5-1 - TRBD1 CASSVFGTGGPDKQYF TGCGCCAGCAGCGTCTTTGGGACAGGGGGCCCAGATAAGCAGTATTTT
TRBJ2-1 TRBV23-1 - - CASSQTRAGKYYLNEQFF TGCGCCAGCAGTCAAACCAGGGCCGGCAAATACTACCTCAATGAGCAGTTCTTC
TRBJ2-7 TRBV7-2 - TRBD2 CASSLGGLAGGREQYF TGTGCCAGCAGCTTAGGGGGACTAGCGGGAGGAAGGGAGCAGTACTTC
TRBJ2-1 TRBV4-2 - - CASSHMVDPSYNEQFF TGTGCCAGCAGCCACATGGTAGACCCCTCCTACAATGAGCAGTTCTTC
TRBJ1-5 TRBV6-1 - TRBD1 CASSHRGDRGNQPQHF TGTGCCAGCAGCCACCGGGGCGACAGGGGAAATCAGCCCCAGCATTTT
TRBJ2-5 TRBV3-1 - - CASSQNYQETQYF TGTGCCAGCAGCCAAAACTACCAAGAGACCCAGTACTTC
TRBJ2-1 TRBV20-1 many TRBD2 CSANRAGDYNEQFF TGCAGTGCCAACCGAGCGGGAGACTACAATGAGCAGTTCTTC
TRBJ2-7 TRBV10-3 - - CAIRYGSGAYEQYF TGTGCCATCAGATACGGCTCAGGGGCCTACGAGCAGTACTTC
TRBJ1-4 TRBV7-8 - - CASSHSRVWGNEKLFF TGTGCCAGCAGCCACTCCAGGGTTTGGGGTAATGAAAAACTGTTTTTT
TRBJ2-3 TRBV11-1 few TRBD2 CASSSTSGLTDTQYF TGTGCCAGCAGCTCGACTAGCGGACTCACAGATACGCAGTATTTT
TRBJ2-7 TRBV7-2 few TRBD2 CASSSRRSGGAYEQYF TGTGCCAGCAGCTCCCGGCGGAGCGGGGGGGCGTACGAGCAGTACTTC
TRBJ1-6 TRBV20-1 many - CSARAGRSSPLHF TGCAGTGCTAGAGCGGGGCGTAGTTCACCCCTCCACTTT
TRBJ1-1 TRBV12-3/TRBV12-4 few - CASSYQGSEAFF TGTGCCAGCAGTTATCAGGGCTCTGAAGCTTTCTTT
TRBJ2-3 TRBV6-2/TRBV6-3 few - CASGDPISTDTQYF TGTGCCAGCGGGGACCCCATTAGCACAGATACGCAGTATTTT
TRBJ1-1 TRBV5-6 few - CASRAELSTEAFF TGTGCCAGCAGGGCGGAGCTGAGCACTGAAGCTTTCTTT
TRBJ2-5 TRBV7-9 few - CASDESETQYF TGTGCCAGCGACGAGTCAGAGACCCAGTACTTC
TRBJ2-1 TRBV20-1 few TRBD2 CSARDRAGEDNEQFF TGCAGTGCTAGAGATCGAGCGGGGGAAGACAATGAGCAGTTCTTC
TRBJ2-2 TRBV27 - - CASSPRVPLNTGELFF TGTGCCAGCAGTCCTCGGGTTCCGTTAAACACCGGGGAGCTGTTTTTT
TRBJ1-3 TRBV9 few - CASSLADSSGNTIYF TGTGCCAGCAGCCTAGCGGACAGCTCTGGGAACACCATATATTTT
TRBJ2-7 TRBV6-1 - - CASKWGEAYRGQPYYEQYF TGTGCCAGCAAGTGGGGGGAGGCCTACAGGGGTCAACCTTACTACGAGCAGTACTTC
TRBJ2-7 TRBV5-1 many - CASSLVLSYEQYF TGCGCCAGCAGCTTGGTTCTTAGCTACGAGCAGTACTTC
TRBJ1-1 TRBV29-1 many - CSVEGRRLAEAFF TGCAGCGTCGAAGGGCGTAGGCTCGCTGAAGCTTTCTTT
TRBJ2-3 TRBV20-1 few - CSASRTITDTQYF TGCAGTGCCTCCAGGACCATCACAGATACGCAGTATTTT
TRBJ2-2 TRBV29-1 many - CSVARVNTGELFF TGCAGCGTGGCGAGAGTGAACACCGGGGAGCTGTTTTTT
TRBJ2-2 TRBV20-1 many - CSAPRFDTGELFF TGCAGTGCTCCTCGATTTGACACCGGGGAGCTGTTTTTT
TRBJ1-2 TRBV29-1 - TRBD1 CSVGQPPGGRRVYGYTF TGCAGCGTGGGACAGCCGCCTGGGGGGAGAAGGGTCTATGGCTACACCTTC
TRBJ1-1 TRBV10-3 - - CAISVGRNTEAFF TGTGCCATCAGTGTCGGGAGAAACACTGAAGCTTTCTTT
TRBJ2-1 TRBV5-1 - TRBD1 CASSVNRGLPRDNEQFF TGCGCCAGCAGCGTTAACAGGGGGCTACCTCGGGACAATGAGCAGTTCTTC
TRBJ2-2 TRBV9 - - CASSPRGRPNTGELFF TGTGCCAGCAGCCCTCGGGGGAGGCCAAACACCGGGGAGCTGTTTTTT